Listed here are 30 T cell receptor beta chains from one sample, sequenced in a study of shared clonotypes between healthy human individuals. TCRdb's copy holds only in-frame clones and misses some; the assay was immunoSEQ multiplex PCR. This table holds some 600,000 clones, roughly 95% found once. Naive CD8 cells comprised CD45RO-negative, CCR7-positively selected cells, excluding terminally differentiated effector memory CD45RA+ cells. The sequencing sample was made of naive CD8+ T cells sorted from blood. These receptor sequences come from a woman in her twenties or thirties in good health.

A word on this clone: At the DNA level, this CDR3 is encoded by other sequences in the same sample as well. The chain combines TRBV7-9 with TRBJ2-1; D may match TRBD1 or TRBD2 (5 bases each). CDR1 SEHNR and CDR2 FQNEAQ come from the germline V gene (reference sequence). Trimming stripped 5 bases from V and 1 base from J, with 12 bases between. This CDR3 is 15 amino acids long. The CDR3 region has the DNA TGTGCCAGCAGCCCTTCAGGGAGTTCCTACAATGAGCAGTTCTTC. This codes for CASSPSGSSYNEQFF.

The chain has TRBV11-2 and TRBJ2-3, with 8 bases matching TRBD1. Trimming cost V 5 bases and J 2 bases; bases outside gene matches: 6. This CDR3 contains 15 residues. In germline, CDR1 is SGHAT, CDR2 FQNNGV. CDR3 region: CASSPRTGLTDTQYF. Here the CDR3 DNA reads TGTGCCAGCAGCCCACGGACAGGGCTCACAGATACGCAGTATTTT.

The rearrangement uses TRBV7-9 and TRBJ2-7, with TRBD1 matching over 8 bases. After removal of 5 bases from V and 4 bases from J, the junction contained 4 bases not matched to a gene. In germline, CDR1 is SEHNR, CDR2 FQNEAQ (reference sequence). CDR3 size: 13 residues. The CDR3: CASSPWDRYEQYF. CDR3 nucleotides: TGTGCCAGCAGCCCGTGGGACAGGTACGAGCAGTACTTC.

The chain employs TRBV7-8 and TRBJ2-1, with 8 bases aligning to TRBD2. V dropped 6 bases and J dropped 4; count of bases not matched to a gene: 8. CDR1 is SGHVS and CDR2 is FQNEAQ in the germline V gene. The CDR3 sequence is 15 residues long. CDR3 nucleotide sequence: TGTGCCAGCAGGGAATGGTCTAGCGGGTACAATGAGCAGTTCTTC. Amino acid sequence: CASREWSSGYNEQFF.

The V gene is TRBV19, the J gene TRBJ2-1; 9 positions match TRBD1. The CDR3 contains 14 residues. CDR1 is LNHDA, CDR2 SQIVND, per germline (reference sequence). J gave up 10 bases and V 6 bases, and 10 bases lay outside the gene matches. The DNA of the CDR3 is TGTGCCAGTAGCCACGGACAGGGGTCGGGGGAGCAGTTCTTC. Translated, it gives CASSHGQGSGEQFF.

This chain uses TRBV6-5 with TRBJ2-7; no definite D call. This CDR3 region has 14 residues. Germline CDR1 and CDR2: MNHEY and SVGAGI. Deletions cut 4 bases from V and 1 base from J, with 11 bases between. The CDR3 protein is CASSSQALSYEQYF. DNA for the CDR3: TGTGCCAGCAGTTCCCAGGCCTTATCCTACGAGCAGTACTTC.

In regard to this clone: The sample holds other DNA sequences that translate to the same CDR3. The gene calls are TRBV14 and TRBJ2-3, with D unclear. The CDR3 spans 13 residues. The germline V gene encodes CDR1 SGHDN and CDR2 FVKESK. V was clipped by 1 base and J by 4 bases, with 6 bases between them. CDR3 sequence reads: CASSQVSSDTQYF. In nucleotides, the CDR3 is TGTGCCAGCAGCCAAGTATCATCAGATACGCAGTATTTT.

The rearrangement uses TRBV27 and TRBJ2-7, with 9 bases fitting TRBD2. Germline values: CDR1 MNHEY, CDR2 SMNVEV (reference sequence). With V trimmed by 6 bases and J by 2 bases, 14 bases remained unmatched. The CDR3 consists of 17 residues. In DNA, the CDR3 is TGTGCCAGCAGCCCAAACTCTCACGGCGGGAGGGCCTACGAGCAGTACTTC. It translates to CASSPNSHGGRAYEQYF.

The rearrangement uses TRBV11-2 and TRBJ2-5; tentatively, D is TRBD1 or TRBD2 (5 bases each). The J call may be incorrect, as the DNA end agrees better with TRBJ2-7. The germline gives CDR1 SGHAT, CDR2 FQNNGV. This CDR3 has 15 residues. In DNA, the CDR3 is TGTGCCAGCAGCGGGTGGGGGACGGAGTCCTACGAGCAGTACTTC. Protein sequence: CASSGWGTESYEQYF.

The chain joins TRBV4-1 to TRBJ2-7; D remains unclear. The V end was cut by 4 bases, the J end by 0 bases, with 10 bases between. In germline, CDR1 is MGHRA, CDR2 YSYEKL. This CDR3 has 14 residues. In DNA form, the CDR3 reads TGCGCCAGCAGCCCCCCCTGGAGCTCCTACGAGCAGTACTTC. It specifies CASSPPWSSYEQYF.

J is TRBJ2-7 and V is TRBV14; D possibly corresponds to TRBD2 (6 bases). Trimming pared 2 bases from V and 6 bases from J, leaving 14 bases between. CDR1 and CDR2 from the germline V gene are SGHDN and FVKESK. The CDR3 length is 14 residues. The CDR3 reads CASSQNQRVREQYF. CDR3 coding DNA: TGTGCCAGCAGCCAAAACCAGCGGGTACGCGAGCAGTACTTC.

The gene calls are TRBV10-1 and TRBJ1-2; D not certain. There are 13 residues in the CDR3. Trimming removed 2 bases from V and 2 bases from J, with 6 bases in between. Germline values: CDR1 WNHNN, CDR2 SYGVQD (reference sequence). CDR3 loop: CASSENRNYGYTF. As DNA, the CDR3 is TGCGCCAGCAGTGAGAACAGAAACTATGGCTACACCTTC.

J is TRBJ2-1 and V is TRBV15, with 9 bases that match TRBD2. This CDR3 region has 14 residues. CDR1 and CDR2 from the germline V gene are LNHNV and YYDKDF (reference sequence). Trimming at V came to 2 bases and at J to 8 bases, leaving 4 bases not matched to a gene. The CDR3, as DNA: TGTGCCACCAGCAGACTAGCGGGGAGGGATGAGCAGTTCTTC. Amino acid sequence: CATSRLAGRDEQFF.

The chain links TRBV28 to TRBJ2-7, with D possibly TRBD1 on 6 matching bases. Germline lookup yields CDR1 MDHEN and CDR2 SYDVKM. With 5 bases removed from V and 0 bases from J, the gap between germline ends came to 14 bases. This CDR3 contains 15 residues. The CDR3: CASSITLDSSYEQYF. CDR3 bases: TGTGCCAGCAGTATCACCCTGGACAGCTCCTACGAGCAGTACTTC.

This chain connects TRBV5-6 to TRBJ2-1, with 12 bases matching TRBD2. With V trimmed by 4 bases and J by 6 bases, 8 bases remained unmatched. Germline V gives CDR1 SGHDT, CDR2 YYEEEE. The CDR3 consists of 16 residues. CDR3 in DNA: TGTGCCAGCAGCCCGGTGCGGACTAGCGGGATCAATGAGCAGTTCTTC. It specifies CASSPVRTSGINEQFF.

This rearrangement joins TRBV5-4 to TRBJ2-7; D uncertain. The CDR3 spans 14 residues. V shed 0 bases and J shed 2 bases, with 9 bases lying between them. Germline V lookup: CDR1 SGHNT, CDR2 YYREEE (reference sequence). The CDR3 DNA is TGTGCCAGCAGCTTGGGGTCCCAGCCCTACGAGCAGTACTTC. Amino acid sequence: CASSLGSQPYEQYF.

The chain carries TRBV9 and TRBJ2-4; 9 nucleotides line up with TRBD2. The CDR3 loop spans 19 amino acids. Germline CDR1 SGDLS, CDR2 YYNGEE. The CDR3 is CATKEGLAGTEIAKNIQYF. CDR3 DNA sequence: TGTGCTACAAAAGAGGGGCTAGCGGGGACGGAAATAGCCAAAAACATTCAGTACTTC.

This CDR3 reads CASSLIPLVDSHQETQYF. The CDR3 DNA reads TGTGCCAGCAGTCTTATACCTTTAGTGGACAGCCACCAAGAGACCCAGTACTTC. The V call is TRBV2, the J call TRBJ2-5, with D tentatively TRBD1 (6 bases). Germline lookup yields CDR1 SNHLY and CDR2 FYNNEI. CDR3 length equals 18 residues. V gave up 5 bases and J gave up 0 bases, with 22 bases separating them.

The J gene is TRBJ1-5, the V gene TRBV7-6; tentative D call: TRBD1 (6 bases). Germline lookup yields CDR1 SGHVS and CDR2 FNYEAQ. The CDR3 consists of 15 residues. Trimming took 5 bases from V and 0 from J, leaving 11 bases between them. CDR3 DNA sequence: TGTGCCAGCAGCCCGGACAGATATAGCAATCAGCCCCAGCATTTT. As protein: CASSPDRYSNQPQHF.

This sequence joins TRBV7-9 and TRBJ2-5, with unresolved D. The CDR3 runs 11 residues. Looked up from germline, CDR1 is SEHNR and CDR2 is FQNEAQ (reference sequence). Trimming left V 7 bases short and J 5 bases short, with 8 bases between. The CDR3 DNA is TGTGCCAGCACCCTGGGCGAGACCCAGTACTTC. As protein: CASTLGETQYF.

The rearrangement uses TRBV2 and TRBJ2-2; TRBD2 aligns across 7 bases. V trimming: 2 bases; J trimming: 2 bases; junction bases outside the gene matches: 11. This CDR3 is 18 amino acids long. Germline CDR1 SNHLY, CDR2 FYNNEI. The CDR3: CASSEKGAAGDNTGELFF. DNA of the CDR3: TGTGCCAGCAGTGAAAAAGGGGCGGCGGGAGATAACACCGGGGAGCTGTTTTTT.

This chain uses TRBV27 with TRBJ2-1; 11 nucleotides match TRBD2. The CDR3 runs to 20 residues. After removal of 2 bases from V and 4 bases from J, the junction contained 16 bases not matched to a gene. Per germline, CDR1 MNHEY and CDR2 SMNVEV (reference sequence). The CDR3 region has the DNA TGTGCCAGCAGTTTACGAGAGCCGGGGACTAGCGGAAGGCGGTACAATGAGCAGTTCTTC. Encoded protein: CASSLREPGTSGRRYNEQFF.

This rearrangement joins TRBV7-9 to TRBJ2-7; D is perhaps TRBD1 or TRBD2 (5 bases each). V was trimmed by 1 base and J by 2 bases, leaving 9 bases between them. The CDR3 contains 14 residues. Germline values: CDR1 SEHNR, CDR2 FQNEAQ (reference sequence). CDR3 sequence reads: CASSLVRETYEQYF. The CDR3 nucleotides are TGTGCCAGCAGCTTAGTCAGGGAGACCTACGAGCAGTACTTC.

V is TRBV7-9 and J is TRBJ1-1, with TRBD1 as a possible D gene (6 bases). This CDR3 comprises 13 residues. Germline CDR1 SEHNR, CDR2 FQNEAQ (reference sequence). The V gene lost 4 bases and the J gene lost 6 bases, with 12 bases spanning the gap. The CDR3: CASSSTGIAEAFF. Here the CDR3 DNA reads TGTGCCAGCAGCTCCACAGGGATCGCTGAAGCTTTCTTT.

The rearrangement links TRBV29-1 to TRBJ2-2; 7 bases match TRBD1. The germline V gene encodes CDR1 SQVTM and CDR2 ANQGSEA. The CDR3 runs 13 residues. J lost 7 bases, V lost 8 bases, and 10 bases had no gene match. Here the CDR3 reads CSSSDRVGGELFF. Here the CDR3 DNA reads TGCAGCTCTTCAGACAGGGTCGGCGGGGAGCTGTTTTTT.

This chain uses TRBV28 with TRBJ2-1; no clear D. Trimming pared 5 bases from V and 2 bases from J, leaving 10 bases between. CDR3 size: 14 residues. In germline, CDR1 is MDHEN, CDR2 SYDVKM. The CDR3 sequence is CASSLLSTYNEQFF. DNA for the CDR3: TGTGCCAGCAGTCTTTTAAGCACCTACAATGAGCAGTTCTTC.

Regarding this clone: The same CDR3 is also encoded by other DNA sequences in this sample. The V call is TRBV29-1, the J call TRBJ2-1; TRBD2 might be the D (6 bases). This CDR3 region has 14 residues. Deletions cut 6 bases from V and 0 bases from J, with 12 bases between. Germline values: CDR1 SQVTM, CDR2 ANQGSEA. CDR3 in amino acids: CSVGAGSSYNEQFF. CDR3 in DNA: TGCAGCGTAGGTGCCGGGAGCTCCTACAATGAGCAGTTCTTC.

This sequence joins TRBV4-1 and TRBJ1-1; D is unresolved. The CDR3 consists of 11 residues. Trimming pared 3 bases from V and 3 bases from J, leaving 2 bases between. Germline V gene data show CDR1 as MGHRA and CDR2 as YSYEKL. CDR3 sequence (DNA): TGCGCCAGCAGCCACTACACTGAAGCTTTCTTT. Translated, it gives CASSHYTEAFF.

The V gene is TRBV7-8, the J gene TRBJ2-7, with D uncertain. CDR1 SGHVS and CDR2 FQNEAQ come from the germline V gene. The CDR3 is 15 amino acids. Trimming removed 4 bases at V and 2 bases at J, with 15 bases between. CDR3: CASSSRMGYPYEQYF. CDR3 in DNA: TGTGCCAGCAGCTCCCGAATGGGCTACCCCTACGAGCAGTACTTC.

This chain links TRBV27 with TRBJ2-1, with TRBD2 matching over 7 bases. The CDR3 totals 14 residues. V lost 2 bases to trimming and J lost 8 bases; unmatched junction nucleotides: 6. The germline V gene has CDR1 MNHEY and CDR2 SMNVEV (reference sequence). For the CDR3, the DNA is TGTGCCAGCAGTTTAGGGGGGGAATTCTATGAGCAGTTCTTC. Translating it yields CASSLGGEFYEQFF.